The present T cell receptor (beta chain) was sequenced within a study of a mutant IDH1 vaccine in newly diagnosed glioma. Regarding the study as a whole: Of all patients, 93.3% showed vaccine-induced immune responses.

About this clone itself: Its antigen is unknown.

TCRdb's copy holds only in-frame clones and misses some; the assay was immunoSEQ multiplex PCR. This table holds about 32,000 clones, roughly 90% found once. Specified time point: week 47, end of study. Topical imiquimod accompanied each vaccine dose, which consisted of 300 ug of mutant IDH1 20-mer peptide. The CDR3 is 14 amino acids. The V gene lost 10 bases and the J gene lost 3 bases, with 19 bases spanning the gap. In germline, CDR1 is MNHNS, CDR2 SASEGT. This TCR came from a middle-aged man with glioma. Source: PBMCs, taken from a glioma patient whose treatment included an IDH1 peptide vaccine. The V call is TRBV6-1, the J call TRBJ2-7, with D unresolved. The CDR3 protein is CATSDVLASYEQYV. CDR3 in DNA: TGTGCCACCTCGGACGTTTTGGCGAGCTACGAGCAGTACGTC.